This TCR beta chain comes out of a study of CD8+CD57+ T cells in acquired aplastic anemia. Those patients picked for sequencing had displayed CD8+CD57+ cell expansion on flow cytometry. All patients had severe acquired aplastic anemia. Genomic DNA served as template for TCR beta VDJ and CDR3 profiling. In TCRdb, the reads were re-called with MiXCR into one record per CDR3 protein. The sample yields 150,000 to 200,000 distinct CDR3 sequences, less than 60% seen once. Unmatched junction bases numbered 5, after V lost 5 bases and J lost 1 base. This CDR3 contains 14 residues. Germline loops: CDR1 SQVTM, CDR2 ANQGSEA. The sample holds many counts of this clonotype.

The clonotype originates from a human donor with aplastic anemia. The chain recombines TRBV29-1 with TRBJ2-5, with 9 bases fitting TRBD2. Material for sequencing was sorted CD4+, CD8+, or CD8+CD57+ T cells (not recorded which) from PBMCs. CDR3 nucleotides: TGCAGCGTTAAAGTACTAGCGGGCCAAGAGACCCAGTACTTC. It codes for CSVKVLAGQETQYF.